The 3 T cell receptor beta chains listed next were all sequenced from one sample in a study of T-cell reconstitution after alpha-beta-depleted transplantation in children (TCRdb year 2016). The sample's treatment or condition label, in plain terms: allogeneic hematopoietic cell transplantation with graft depleted of TCRalphabeta T cells and CD19 B cells. Library prep was done by PCR. This sample was sequenced with an Illumina HiSeq 2500. Molecular barcoding was employed in the preparation of TCR libraries, with unique molecular identifiers being used to normalize TCRbeta repertoire quantification. TCRdb applied fastp at Q25 and MiXCR to the public reads, then kept only in-frame beta chains. Every entry covers one CDR3 protein and lists the most common genes and DNA from its rows. Present in this sample are roughly 300,000 distinct CDR3 sequences, about 9.9% of which were seen just once. The ten biggest clones cover around 24% of the sample.

This sample comprised peripheral blood, obtained 180 days after TCRalphabeta/CD19-depleted stem cell transplant. All receptors derive from a male patient under 10 years old who had a stem cell transplant for chronic granulomatous disease, so the T cells may come from the graft donor.

This clonotype was found many times. The chain couples TRBV18 to TRBJ2-2, with 10 nucleotides matching TRBD2. Germline lookup yields CDR1 KGHSH and CDR2 LQKENI. The CDR3 contains 17 residues. The junction had 2 bases not matched to a gene; V was cut back by 1 base and J by 0 bases. The DNA of the CDR3 is TGTGCCAGCTCACCACTACTAGCGGGACCGAACACCGGGGAGCTGTTTTTT. This encodes CASSPLLAGPNTGELFF.

This clonotype was counted a single time. A much more abundant neighbour one base away suggests this may be a read error. V is TRBV2 and J is TRBJ1-2; 10 bases align to TRBD1. Germline V CDR1 and CDR2: SNHLY, FYNNEI. This CDR3 region has 13 residues. V lost 3 bases, J lost 10 bases, and 5 bases stayed unmatched. The CDR3 coding sequence is TGTGCCAGCAGTGACGGGACAGGGGTTGACTACACCTTC. Its protein is CASSDGTGVDYTF.

This clonotype was found many times. The chain links TRBV29-1 to TRBJ2-1, with D hard to call. Trimming pared 4 bases from V and 2 bases from J, leaving 15 bases between. This CDR3 spans 15 amino acids. CDR1 is SQVTM, CDR2 ANQGSEA, per germline. CDR3 in amino acids: CSVVTMGLTYNEQFF. As DNA, the CDR3 is TGCAGCGTTGTAACAATGGGCCTGACCTACAATGAGCAGTTCTTC.